This T cell receptor (beta chain) was obtained from a study of post-analysis software for immune sequencing data. The study, taken as a whole, reports: When patients were compared with controls, about five TRBV segments were more frequent, TRBV5-6, TRBV5-1 and TRBV20-1 among them.

The CDR3 extends over 15 amino acids. Trimming took 3 bases from V and 7 from J, leaving 16 bases between them. Germline lookup yields CDR1 MRHNA and CDR2 SNTAGT. As for this clonotype: Its antigen is currently unknown.

Researchers reported that TCR beta cDNA libraries carried unique molecular identifiers. TCRdb processed the PCR reads anew with MiXCR; each CDR3 protein has one entry. The sample has around 400,000 distinct CDR3 sequences; approximately 38% are singletons. The clonotype comes from a girl aged 10 to 17 with multiple sclerosis. The rearrangement joins TRBV6-4 to TRBJ2-4; TRBD1 might be the D (6 bases). Sequencing was done on a sample of blood. CDR3: CASSETRDIWNIQYF. CDR3 in DNA: TGTGCCAGCAGTGAGACCCGGGACATTTGGAACATTCAGTACTTC.